Listed here are 5 T cell receptor beta chains from one sample, sequenced in a study of metastatic and nonmetastatic thyroid tumors. Every patient was untreated before thyroid surgery. MiXCR reprocessed the PCR reads for TCRdb. The data hold approximately 16,000 clones, with approximately 30% observed a single time. The source material was blood. These receptors were collected from a female donor with papillary thyroid cancer or a benign thyroid nodule (not recorded which). Some clones in this sample may be carry-over from other donors' samples.

This clone was observed many times. The CDR3 spells CASSLGDRGQETQYF. The CDR3 DNA reads as TGCGCCAGCAGCCTAGGGGACAGGGGCCAAGAGACCCAGTACTTC. V and J are TRBV4-1 and TRBJ2-5, with 10 bases fitting TRBD1. J gave up 1 base and V 4 bases, and 3 bases lay outside the gene matches. The CDR3 is 15 residues long. Germline assignment: CDR1 MGHRA and CDR2 YSYEKL.

J is TRBJ2-7 and V is TRBV27, with a weak D call TRBD1 (6 bases). The CDR3 covers 15 residues. Deletions cut 6 bases from V and 3 bases from J, with 18 bases between. The germline CDR1 and CDR2 sequences are MNHEY and SMNVEV (reference sequence). The CDR3, as DNA: TGTGCCAGCAGCCCCCATCAAGGGACAAGCTACGAGCAGTACTTC. Residues: CASSPHQGTSYEQYF.

This clone showed up just once. The gene calls are TRBV11-2 and TRBJ2-7, with D perhaps TRBD1 or TRBD2 (5 bases each). CDR1 SGHAT and CDR2 FQNNGV come from the germline V gene. V dropped 5 bases and J dropped 13 bases, with 36 bases sitting between them. The CDR3 spans 18 residues. CDR3 loop: CASSIRSGTYLLEDENYF. For the CDR3, the DNA is TGTGCCAGCAGCATAAGGTCGGGGACCTACCTTTTGGAAGACGAGAACTACTTC.

The gene calls are TRBV5-8 and TRBJ1-2, with 9 bases that match TRBD1. CDR3 length: 14 amino acids. V gave up 3 bases and J gave up 4 bases; unmatched junction bases: 4. The germline V gene encodes CDR1 SGHTS and CDR2 YDEGEE. The CDR3 DNA sequence: TGTGCCAGCAGCTCCGGACAGGGGACCTATGGCTACACCTTC. Its translation is CASSSGQGTYGYTF. Together with reference TRBV5-8 and TRBJ1-2, the CDR3 gives the full variable domain: EAGVTQSPTHLIKTRGQQATLRCSPISGHTSVYWYQQALGLGLQFLLWYDEGEERNRGNFPPRFSGRQFPNYSSELNVNALELEDSALYLCASSSGQGTYGYTFGSGTRLTVV.

By share of the sample, this clone is medium-sized (0.01 to 0.1%). V and J are TRBV5-1 and TRBJ1-6; 8 nucleotides match TRBD1. The CDR3 sequence is 16 residues long. V lost 4 bases, J lost 3 bases, and 6 bases stayed unmatched. Germline V gene lookup returns CDR1 SGHRS and CDR2 YFSETQ. This chain's CDR3 is CASSRGQDNYNSPLHF. DNA for the CDR3: TGCGCCAGCAGCCGGGGACAGGATAACTATAATTCACCCCTCCACTTT.